This T cell receptor (beta chain) was sequenced during a study of shared clonotypes between healthy human individuals. Study-level information: Each donor contributed plates that comprised three CD4 naive, three CD4 memory, two CD8 naive and one CD8 memory. Study-wide points: The study's rarefaction showed incomplete sorted-subset sequencing despite large depth. Between a handful of donors, naive CD4 clonotypes were shared at a level of about 5%.

Concerning this clone: The target antigen is unknown.

In the naive CD8 group, cells lacked CD45RO and were positively selected for CCR7, so terminally differentiated effector memory CD45RA+ cells were left out. The germline V gene encodes CDR1 LGHNA and CDR2 YSLEER. The V segment lost 4 bases and the J segment 0 bases; nucleotides outside the gene matches: 6. This CDR3 contains 17 residues. Some 30,000 T cell genomes (approximately 0.2 ug DNA) went into each sorted-subset replicate. TCRdb's copy holds only in-frame clones and misses some; the assay was immunoSEQ multiplex PCR. This table has about 2.2 million clones, about 92% appearing once. This clonotype was sampled from a man younger than 35 in good health. Some clones in this sample may be carry-over from other donors' samples. Sequenced material: naive CD8+ T cells from PBMCs. The V gene is TRBV4-3, the J gene TRBJ2-3; TRBD2 matches 11 bases. The CDR3 loop is CASSPGTSGPSTDTQYF. DNA of the CDR3: TGCGCCAGCAGCCCCGGGACTAGCGGCCCTAGCACAGATACGCAGTATTTT.